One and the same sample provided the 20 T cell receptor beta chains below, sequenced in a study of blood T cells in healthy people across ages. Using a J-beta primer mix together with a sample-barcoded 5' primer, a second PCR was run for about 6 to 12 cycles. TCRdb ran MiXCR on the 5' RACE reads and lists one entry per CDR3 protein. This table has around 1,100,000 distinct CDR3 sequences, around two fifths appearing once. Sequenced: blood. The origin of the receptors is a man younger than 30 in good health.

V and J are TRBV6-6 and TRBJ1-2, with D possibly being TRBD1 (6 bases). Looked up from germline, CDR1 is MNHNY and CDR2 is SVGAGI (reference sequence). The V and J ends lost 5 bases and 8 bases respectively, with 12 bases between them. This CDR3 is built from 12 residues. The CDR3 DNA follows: TGTGCCAGCAGTGACAGGACGGGGGGCTACACCTTC. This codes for CASSDRTGGYTF.

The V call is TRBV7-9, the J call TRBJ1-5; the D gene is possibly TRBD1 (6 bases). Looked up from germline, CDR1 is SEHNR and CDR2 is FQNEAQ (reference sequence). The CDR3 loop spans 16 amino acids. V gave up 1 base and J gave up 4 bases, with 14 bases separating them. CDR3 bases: TGTGCCAGCAGCTTAGACCGCGGACAGCAAAATCAGCCCCAGCATTTT. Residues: CASSLDRGQQNQPQHF. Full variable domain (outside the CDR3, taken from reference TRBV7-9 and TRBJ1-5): DTGVSQNPRHKITKRGQNVTFRCDPISEHNRLYWYRQTLGQGPEFLTYFQNEAQLEKSRLLSDRFSAERPKGSFSTLEIQRTEQGDSAMYLCASSLDRGQQNQPQHFGDGTRLSIL.

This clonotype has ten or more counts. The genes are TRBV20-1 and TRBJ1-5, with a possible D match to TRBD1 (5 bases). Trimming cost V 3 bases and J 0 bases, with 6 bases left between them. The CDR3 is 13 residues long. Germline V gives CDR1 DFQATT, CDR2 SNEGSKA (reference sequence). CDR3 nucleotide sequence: TGCAGTGCTAGGGGGGATAGCAATCAGCCCCAGCATTTT. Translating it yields CSARGDSNQPQHF.

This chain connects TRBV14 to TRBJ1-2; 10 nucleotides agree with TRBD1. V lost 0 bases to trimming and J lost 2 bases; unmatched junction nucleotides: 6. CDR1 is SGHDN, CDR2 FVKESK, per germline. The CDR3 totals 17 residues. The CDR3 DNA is TGTGCCAGCAGCCAAGATCCCCGGGACAGGGGAAACTATGGCTACACCTTC. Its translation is CASSQDPRDRGNYGYTF. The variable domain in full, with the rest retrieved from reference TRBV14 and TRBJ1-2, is EAGVTQFPSHSVIEKGQTVTLRCDPISGHDNLYWYRRVMGKEIKFLLHFVKESKQDESGMPNNRFLAERTGGTYSTLKVQPAELEDSGVYFCASSQDPRDRGNYGYTFGSGTRLTVV.

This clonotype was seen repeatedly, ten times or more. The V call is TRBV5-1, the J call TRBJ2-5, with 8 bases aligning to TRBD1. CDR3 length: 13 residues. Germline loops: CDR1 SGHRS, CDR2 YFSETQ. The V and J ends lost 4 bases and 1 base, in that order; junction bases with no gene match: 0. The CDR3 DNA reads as TGCGCCAGCAGCGGGACAGGCCAAGAGACCCAGTACTTC. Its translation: CASSGTGQETQYF.

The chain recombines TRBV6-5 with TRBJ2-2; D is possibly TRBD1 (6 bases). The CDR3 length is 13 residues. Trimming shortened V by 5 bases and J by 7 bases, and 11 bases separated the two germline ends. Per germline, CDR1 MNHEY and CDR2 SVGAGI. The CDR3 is CASSQQGFGELFF. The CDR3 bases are TGTGCCAGCAGTCAACAGGGTTTCGGGGAGCTGTTTTTT.

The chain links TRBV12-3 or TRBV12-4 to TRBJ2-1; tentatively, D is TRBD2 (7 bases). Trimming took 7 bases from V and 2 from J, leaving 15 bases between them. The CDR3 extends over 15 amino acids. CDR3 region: CASTGGEGAYNEQFF. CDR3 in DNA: TGTGCCAGCACCGGTGGGGAGGGGGCCTACAATGAGCAGTTCTTC.

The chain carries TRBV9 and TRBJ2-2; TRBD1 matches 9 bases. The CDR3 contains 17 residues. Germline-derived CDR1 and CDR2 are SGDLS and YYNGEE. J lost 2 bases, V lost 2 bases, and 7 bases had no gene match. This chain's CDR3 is CASSVTGGVFNTGELFF. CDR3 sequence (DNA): TGTGCCAGCAGCGTTACAGGGGGCGTTTTTAACACCGGGGAGCTGTTTTTT.

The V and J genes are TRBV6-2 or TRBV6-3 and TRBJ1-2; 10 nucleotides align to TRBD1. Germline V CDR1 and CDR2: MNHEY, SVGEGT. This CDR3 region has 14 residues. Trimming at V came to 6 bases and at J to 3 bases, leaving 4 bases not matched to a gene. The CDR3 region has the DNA TGTGCCAGCAGCCGGGACAGGGGACACTATGGCTACACCTTC. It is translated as CASSRDRGHYGYTF.

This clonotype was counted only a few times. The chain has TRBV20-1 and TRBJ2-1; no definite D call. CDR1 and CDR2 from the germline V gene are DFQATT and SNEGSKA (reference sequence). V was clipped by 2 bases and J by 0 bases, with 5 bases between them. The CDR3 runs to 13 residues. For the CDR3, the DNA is TGCAGTGCTAGATCAGACTCCTACAATGAGCAGTTCTTC. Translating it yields CSARSDSYNEQFF.

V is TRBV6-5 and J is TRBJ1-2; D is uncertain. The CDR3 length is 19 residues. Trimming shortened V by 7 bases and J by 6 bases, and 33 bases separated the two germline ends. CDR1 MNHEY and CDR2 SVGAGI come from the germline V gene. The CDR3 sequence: CASILQDYGSGAAPDGYTF. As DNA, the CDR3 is TGTGCCAGCATTTTGCAGGACTACGGCTCTGGCGCTGCTCCGGATGGCTACACCTTC.

For the CDR3, the DNA is TGTGCCAGCAGTGAGACAGCAGCCACGAACACCGGGGAGCTGTTTTTT. It codes for CASSETAATNTGELFF. This rearrangement joins TRBV2 to TRBJ2-2, with a weak D call TRBD1 (5 bases). Germline lookup yields CDR1 SNHLY and CDR2 FYNNEI. This CDR3 has 16 amino acids. Between the trimmed V and J ends, which lost 3 bases and 0 bases, there was a span of 11 bases.

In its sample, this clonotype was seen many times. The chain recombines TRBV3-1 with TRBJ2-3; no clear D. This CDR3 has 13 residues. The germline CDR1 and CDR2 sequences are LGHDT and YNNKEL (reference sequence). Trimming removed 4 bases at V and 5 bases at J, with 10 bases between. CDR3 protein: CASSPQVEDTQYF. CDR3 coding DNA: TGTGCCAGCAGCCCCCAGGTAGAAGATACGCAGTATTTT.

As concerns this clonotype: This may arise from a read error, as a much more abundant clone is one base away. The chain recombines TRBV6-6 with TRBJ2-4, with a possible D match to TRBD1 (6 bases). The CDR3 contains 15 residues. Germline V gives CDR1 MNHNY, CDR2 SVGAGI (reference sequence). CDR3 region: CAGSYPTGRENIQYF. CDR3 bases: TGTGCCGGCAGTTACCCGACAGGTCGGGAAAACATTCAGTACTTC.

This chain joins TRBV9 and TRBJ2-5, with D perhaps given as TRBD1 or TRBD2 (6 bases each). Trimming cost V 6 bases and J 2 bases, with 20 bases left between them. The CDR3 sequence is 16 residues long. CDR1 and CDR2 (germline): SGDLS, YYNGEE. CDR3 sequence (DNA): TGTGCCAGCACCCCGGGGGCCCAGAACTCTCAAGAGACCCAGTACTTC. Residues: CASTPGAQNSQETQYF.

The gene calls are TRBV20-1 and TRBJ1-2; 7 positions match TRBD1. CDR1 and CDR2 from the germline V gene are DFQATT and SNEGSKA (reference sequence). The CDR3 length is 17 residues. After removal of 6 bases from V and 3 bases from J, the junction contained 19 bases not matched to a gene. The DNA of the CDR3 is TGCAGTGCGCAAATCCTAGAACAGGGGTCTGTGGACTATGGCTACACCTTC. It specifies CSAQILEQGSVDYGYTF.

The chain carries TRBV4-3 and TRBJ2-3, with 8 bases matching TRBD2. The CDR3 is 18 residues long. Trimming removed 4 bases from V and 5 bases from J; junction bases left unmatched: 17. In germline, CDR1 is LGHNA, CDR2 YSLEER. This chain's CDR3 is CASSPRTARSGVGDTQYF. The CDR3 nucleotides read TGCGCCAGCAGCCCTCGGACCGCACGTAGCGGGGTAGGAGATACGCAGTATTTT.

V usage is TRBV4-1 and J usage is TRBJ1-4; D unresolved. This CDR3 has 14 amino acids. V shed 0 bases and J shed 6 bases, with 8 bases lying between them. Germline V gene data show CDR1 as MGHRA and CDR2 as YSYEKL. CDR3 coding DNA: TGCGCCAGCAGCCAAGAAGTGTCTGATGAAAAACTGTTTTTT. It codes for CASSQEVSDEKLFF.

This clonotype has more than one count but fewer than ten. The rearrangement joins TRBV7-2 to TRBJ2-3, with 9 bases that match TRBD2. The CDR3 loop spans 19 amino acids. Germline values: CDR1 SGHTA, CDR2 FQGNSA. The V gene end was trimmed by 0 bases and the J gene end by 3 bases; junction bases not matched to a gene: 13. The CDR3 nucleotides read TGTGCCAGCAGCTTAGCGCGGGTAGCGGGGGACGATAGGACAGATACGCAGTATTTT. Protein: CASSLARVAGDDRTDTQYF.

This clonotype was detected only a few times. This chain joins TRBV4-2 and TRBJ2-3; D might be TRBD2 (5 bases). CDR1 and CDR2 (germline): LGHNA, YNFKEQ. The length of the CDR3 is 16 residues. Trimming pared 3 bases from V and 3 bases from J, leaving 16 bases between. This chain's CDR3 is CASSQPISGSTDTQYF. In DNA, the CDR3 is TGTGCCAGCAGCCAGCCGATCAGCGGTTCTACAGATACGCAGTATTTT.